Shown below are 14 T cell receptor beta chains from a single sample sequenced in a study of blood T cell repertoires in COVID-19 (TCRdb year 2020). Library method: the immunoSEQ multiplex PCR assay. TCRdb obtained this table from immuneACCESS and retained in-frame rearrangements with V and J assigned. These tables miss some clones; where compared with another copy, unresolved V genes account for less than half of the shortfall, and the remainder is unexplained. Recorded for this sample are about 280,000 clones; 90% of them occurred a single time. The top ten clonotypes cover roughly 4.3% of the sample. The source material was PBMCs or T cells enriched from blood (not recorded which). These receptors all stem from a woman in her thirties with acute COVID-19.

This rearrangement joins TRBV27 to TRBJ1-5; tentatively, D is TRBD1 (6 bases). The CDR3 runs to 14 residues. V lost 4 bases to trimming and J lost 2 bases, with 9 bases between them. Germline CDR1 reads MNHEY; CDR2 reads SMNVEV (reference sequence). CDR3 sequence reads: CASSSGAGNQPQHF. Written as DNA, the CDR3 is TGTGCCAGCAGTTCAGGGGCTGGCAATCAGCCCCAGCATTTT.

This chain joins TRBV12-3 or TRBV12-4 and TRBJ2-2, with D unclear. The CDR3 covers 13 residues. V was trimmed by 5 bases and J by 6 bases, leaving 10 bases between them. The CDR3 spells CASSPGQAGELFF. The CDR3 DNA reads as TGTGCCAGCAGTCCCGGTCAAGCCGGGGAGCTGTTTTTT.

The CDR3 sequence: CAWRRQGQTGELFF. CDR3 nucleotide sequence: TGTGCCTGGCGAAGACAGGGTCAAACCGGGGAGCTGTTTTTT. The genes are TRBV30 and TRBJ2-2, with TRBD1 matching 7 bases. The length of the CDR3 is 14 residues. V dropped 5 bases and J dropped 5; count of bases not matched to a gene: 8. Germline V gene lookup returns CDR1 GTSNPN and CDR2 SVGIG (reference sequence).

This chain connects TRBV27 to TRBJ2-7; no firm D call. There are 14 residues in the CDR3. Germline CDR1 MNHEY, CDR2 SMNVEV (reference sequence). V was cut by 7 bases and J by 3 bases, with 16 bases left in between. The CDR3 sequence: CASTLSVPGYEQYF. In DNA, the CDR3 is TGTGCCAGCACCTTGAGTGTACCCGGCTACGAGCAGTACTTC.

The chain recombines TRBV19 with TRBJ2-3; D gene unclear. CDR3 length: 14 amino acids. Trimming took off 1 base at V and 0 bases at J, with 5 bases between the two ends. The germline V gene encodes CDR1 LNHDA and CDR2 SQIVND (reference sequence). CDR3 in amino acids: CASSIAVSTDTQYF. CDR3 DNA sequence: TGTGCCAGTAGTATAGCCGTTAGCACAGATACGCAGTATTTT.

The chain joins TRBV27 to TRBJ2-5; 7 bases map to TRBD1. This CDR3 is built from 14 residues. The junction had 6 bases not matched to a gene; V was cut back by 5 bases and J by 3 bases. The V gene's germline CDR1 is MNHEY and CDR2 SMNVEV (reference sequence). CDR3 sequence (DNA): TGTGCCAGCAGTCTCCGGGACAGTGAAGAGACCCAGTACTTC. This encodes CASSLRDSEETQYF.

The gene calls are TRBV28 and TRBJ2-1, with a weak D call TRBD1 (6 bases). Trimming took off 8 bases at V and 5 bases at J, with 16 bases between the two ends. CDR3 size: 14 residues. CDR1 is MDHEN, CDR2 SYDVKM, per germline. The CDR3, as DNA: TGTGCCAGCGGGGAACAGGGCCTTCACAATGAGCAGTTCTTC. It specifies CASGEQGLHNEQFF.

The CDR3: CSASLEETNEKLFF. In DNA, the CDR3 is TGCAGTGCTAGTTTGGAGGAAACTAATGAAAAACTGTTTTTT. The V and J genes are TRBV20-1 and TRBJ1-4; D gene ambiguous. Trimming left V 3 bases short and J 1 base short, with 9 bases between. The CDR3 is 14 amino acids. Germline V lookup: CDR1 DFQATT, CDR2 SNEGSKA (reference sequence).

This chain joins TRBV11-1 and TRBJ2-7, with TRBD1 matching 10 bases. This CDR3 contains 16 residues. Germline loops: CDR1 SGHAT, CDR2 FQDESV (reference sequence). V shed 5 bases and J 4 bases; nucleotides not matched to a gene: 11. The CDR3 nucleotides are TGTGCCAGCAGCACGCCGTGGACAGGGGGTCTATACGAGCAGTACTTC. Translation: CASSTPWTGGLYEQYF.

This clone was detected only a few times. The V call is TRBV6-5, the J call TRBJ2-7; TRBD1 aligns across 7 bases. CDR3 size: 15 residues. In germline, CDR1 is MNHEY, CDR2 SVGAGI. After removal of 6 bases from V and 6 bases from J, the junction contained 14 bases not matched to a gene. CDR3 protein: CASSQTQWTGVEQYF. As DNA, the CDR3 is TGTGCCAGCAGCCAGACCCAATGGACAGGAGTCGAGCAGTACTTC.

The chain recombines TRBV20-1 with TRBJ2-6; D remains unclear. The CDR3 has 11 residues. The V gene lost 3 bases and the J gene lost 16 bases, with 13 bases spanning the gap. Germline values: CDR1 DFQATT, CDR2 SNEGSKA (reference sequence). DNA of the CDR3: TGCAGTGCTAGGTTTCAGTCCTCTCTGACTTTC. This codes for CSARFQSSLTF.

This chain connects TRBV5-4 to TRBJ2-1; 10 nucleotides line up with TRBD2. Germline CDR1 SGHNT, CDR2 YYREEE (reference sequence). The trim removed 4 bases at V and 8 bases at J, leaving 12 bases unmatched. The CDR3 spans 16 residues. In DNA, the CDR3 is TGTGCCAGCAGCGGGGGGCCTAGCGGGAGTATCGATGAGCAGTTCTTC. This codes for CASSGGPSGSIDEQFF.

The J gene is TRBJ1-6, the V gene TRBV28; TRBD1 is a possible D gene (6 bases). CDR1 is MDHEN and CDR2 is SYDVKM in the germline V gene. There are 15 residues in the CDR3. V shed 2 bases and J shed 10 bases, with 15 bases lying between them. The CDR3 sequence: CASSLMGAPRSPLHF. CDR3 sequence (DNA): TGTGCCAGCAGTTTAATGGGGGCGCCTAGGTCACCCCTCCACTTT.

The rearrangement joins TRBV5-1 to TRBJ1-1, with a possible D match to TRBD1 (5 bases). Trimming left V 2 bases short and J 3 bases short, with 8 bases between. Germline-derived CDR1 and CDR2 are SGHRS and YFSETQ. This CDR3 is 13 amino acids long. The CDR3 region is CASSFGGDTEAFF. The CDR3 nucleotides read TGCGCCAGCAGCTTCGGGGGGGACACTGAAGCTTTCTTT.